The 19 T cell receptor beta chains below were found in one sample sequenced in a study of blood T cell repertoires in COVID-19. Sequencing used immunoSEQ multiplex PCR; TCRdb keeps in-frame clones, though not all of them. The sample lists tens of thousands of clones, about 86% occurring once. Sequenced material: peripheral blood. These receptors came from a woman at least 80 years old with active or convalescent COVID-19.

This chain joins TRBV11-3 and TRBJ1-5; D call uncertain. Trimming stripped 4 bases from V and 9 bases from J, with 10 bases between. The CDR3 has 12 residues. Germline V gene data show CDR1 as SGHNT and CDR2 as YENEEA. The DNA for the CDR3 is TGTGCCAGCAGCTCCCGGGGTGGGCCCCAGCATTTT. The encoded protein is CASSSRGGPQHF.

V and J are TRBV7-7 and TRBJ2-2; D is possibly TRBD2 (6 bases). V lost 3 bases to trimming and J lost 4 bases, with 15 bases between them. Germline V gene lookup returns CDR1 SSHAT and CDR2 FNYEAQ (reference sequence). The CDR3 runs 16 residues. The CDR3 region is CASSLGLRGSTGELFF. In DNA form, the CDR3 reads TGTGCCAGCAGCTTGGGGCTACGGGGGAGCACCGGGGAGCTGTTTTTT.

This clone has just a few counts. The CDR3 protein is CASSELREGPADTQYF. In DNA form, the CDR3 reads TGTGCCAGCAGTGAATTGCGGGAGGGCCCAGCAGATACGCAGTATTTT. The V and J genes are TRBV6-1 and TRBJ2-3; the match to TRBD2 covers 9 bases. Germline-derived CDR1 and CDR2 are MNHNS and SASEGT. V lost 2 bases and J lost 4; bases outside the gene matches: 7. The length of the CDR3 is 16 residues.

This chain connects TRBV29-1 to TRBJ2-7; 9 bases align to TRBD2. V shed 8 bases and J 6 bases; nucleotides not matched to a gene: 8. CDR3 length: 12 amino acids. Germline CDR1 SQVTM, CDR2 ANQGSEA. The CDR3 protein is CSHLSTSGEQYF. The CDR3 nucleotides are TGCAGCCATCTTTCGACTAGCGGCGAGCAGTACTTC.

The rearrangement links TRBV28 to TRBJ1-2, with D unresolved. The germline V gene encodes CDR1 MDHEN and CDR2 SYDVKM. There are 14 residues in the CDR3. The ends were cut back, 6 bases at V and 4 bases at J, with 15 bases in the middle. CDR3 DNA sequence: TGTGCCAGCAGCCTAAGCGGGTTGGGCTATGGCTACACCTTC. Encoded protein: CASSLSGLGYGYTF.

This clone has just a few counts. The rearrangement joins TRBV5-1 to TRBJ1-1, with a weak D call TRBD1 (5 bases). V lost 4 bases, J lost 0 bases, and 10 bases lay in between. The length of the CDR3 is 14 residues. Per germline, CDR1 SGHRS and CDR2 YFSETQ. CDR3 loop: CASSKTVLNTEAFF. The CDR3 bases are TGCGCCAGCAGCAAGACAGTCTTGAACACTGAAGCTTTCTTT.

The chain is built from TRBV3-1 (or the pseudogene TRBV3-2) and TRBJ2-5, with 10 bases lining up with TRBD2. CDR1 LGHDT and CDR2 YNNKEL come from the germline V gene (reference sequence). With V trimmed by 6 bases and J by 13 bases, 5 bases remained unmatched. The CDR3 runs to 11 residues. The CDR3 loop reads CASRIAGGLYF. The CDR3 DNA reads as TGTGCCAGCAGGATAGCGGGAGGTTTGTACTTC.

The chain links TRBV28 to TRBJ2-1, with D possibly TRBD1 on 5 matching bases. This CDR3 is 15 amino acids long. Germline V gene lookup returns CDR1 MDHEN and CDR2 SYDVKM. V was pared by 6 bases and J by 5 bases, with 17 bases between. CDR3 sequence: CASRSRVMANNEQFF. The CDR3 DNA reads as TGTGCCAGCAGAAGCAGGGTGATGGCCAACAATGAGCAGTTCTTC.

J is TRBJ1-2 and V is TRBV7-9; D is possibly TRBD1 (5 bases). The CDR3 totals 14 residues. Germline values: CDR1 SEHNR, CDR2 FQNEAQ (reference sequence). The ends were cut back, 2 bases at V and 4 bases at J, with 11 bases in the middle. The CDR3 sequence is CASSLSGLVYGYTF. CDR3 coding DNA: TGTGCCAGCAGCTTATCGGGACTGGTCTATGGCTACACCTTC.

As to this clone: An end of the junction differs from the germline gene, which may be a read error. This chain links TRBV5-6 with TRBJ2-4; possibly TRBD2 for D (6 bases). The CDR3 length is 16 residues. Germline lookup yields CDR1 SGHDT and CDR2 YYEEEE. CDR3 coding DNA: TGTGCCAGCACCTTGAGACTAGACTTAGCCAAAAACATTCAGTACTTC. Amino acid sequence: CASTLRLDLAKNIQYF.

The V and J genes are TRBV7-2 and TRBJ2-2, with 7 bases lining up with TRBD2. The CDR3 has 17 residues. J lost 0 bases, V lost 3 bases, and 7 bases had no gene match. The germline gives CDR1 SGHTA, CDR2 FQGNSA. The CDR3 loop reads CASSLLLASANTGELFF. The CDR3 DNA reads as TGTGCCAGCAGCTTGTTACTAGCGAGCGCGAACACCGGGGAGCTGTTTTTT.

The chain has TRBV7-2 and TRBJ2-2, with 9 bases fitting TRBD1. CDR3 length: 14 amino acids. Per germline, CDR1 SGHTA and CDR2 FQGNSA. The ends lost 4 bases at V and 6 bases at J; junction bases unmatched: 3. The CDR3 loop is CASSWTGAAGELFF. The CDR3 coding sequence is TGTGCCAGCAGCTGGACAGGGGCGGCCGGGGAGCTGTTTTTT.

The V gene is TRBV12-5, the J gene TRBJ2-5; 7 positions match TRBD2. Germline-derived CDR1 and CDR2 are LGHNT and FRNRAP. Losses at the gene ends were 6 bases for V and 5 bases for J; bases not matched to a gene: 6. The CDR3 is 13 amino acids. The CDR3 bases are TGTGCTAGTGGGCCTTTGGGGGGGGAGACCCAGTACTTC. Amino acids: CASGPLGGETQYF.

The CDR3 sequence is CATSDSLPNEQFF. The CDR3 DNA reads TGTGCCACCAGTGATTCCCTCCCCAATGAGCAGTTCTTC. The chain uses TRBV24-1 and TRBJ2-1; D is uncertain. The germline V gene has CDR1 KGHDR and CDR2 SFDVKD. The CDR3 contains 13 residues. The V end was cut by 2 bases, the J end by 6 bases, with 7 bases between.

CDR3 in amino acids: CASTSEWIALYNEQFF. The DNA of the CDR3 is TGTGCCAGCACCTCGGAGTGGATAGCGCTCTACAATGAGCAGTTCTTC. This rearrangement joins TRBV2 to TRBJ2-1; D perhaps matches TRBD2 (5 bases). The CDR3 runs 16 residues. CDR1 is SNHLY, CDR2 FYNNEI, per germline. Trimming took off 7 bases at V and 3 bases at J, with 19 bases between the two ends.

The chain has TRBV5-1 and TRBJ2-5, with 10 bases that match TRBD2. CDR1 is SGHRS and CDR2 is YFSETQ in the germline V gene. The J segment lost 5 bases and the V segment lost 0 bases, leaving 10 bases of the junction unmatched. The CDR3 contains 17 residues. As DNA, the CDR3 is TGCGCCAGCAGCTTGGTTTCTAGCGGGAGCTCGGCGGAGACCCAGTACTTC. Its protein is CASSLVSSGSSAETQYF.

In nucleotides, the CDR3 is TGTGCCAGCAGCTTCCCCAGGGTTTCCCAGACCCAGTACTTC. Its protein is CASSFPRVSQTQYF. The chain joins TRBV5-6 to TRBJ2-5, with a tentative D call TRBD1 (5 bases). The CDR3 is 14 amino acids. In germline, CDR1 is SGHDT, CDR2 YYEEEE. V shed 2 bases and J shed 6 bases, with 14 bases lying between them.

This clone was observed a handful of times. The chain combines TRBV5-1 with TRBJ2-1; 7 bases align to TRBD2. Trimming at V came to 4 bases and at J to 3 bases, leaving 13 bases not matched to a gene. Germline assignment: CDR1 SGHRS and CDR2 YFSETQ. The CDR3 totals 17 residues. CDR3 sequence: CASSPRAVLADYNEQFF. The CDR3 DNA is TGCGCCAGCAGCCCCCGCGCGGTGCTAGCGGACTACAATGAGCAGTTCTTC.

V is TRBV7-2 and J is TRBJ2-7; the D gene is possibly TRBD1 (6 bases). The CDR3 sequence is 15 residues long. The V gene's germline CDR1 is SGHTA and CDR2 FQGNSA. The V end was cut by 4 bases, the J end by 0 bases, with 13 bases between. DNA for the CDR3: TGTGCCAGCAGCTCATTCGGGACATACTCCTACGAGCAGTACTTC. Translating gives CASSSFGTYSYEQYF.